This T cell receptor (beta chain) originates from a study of OX40 agonist ivuxolimab in advanced cancers. The repertoire was sequenced with immunoSEQ multiplex PCR; TCRdb's copy has only in-frame clones and lacks some. The sample yields under 25,000 clones, around two thirds seen once. V lost 5 bases and J lost 2, with 14 bases in between. Germline CDR1 and CDR2: LGHNA and YSLEER. This CDR3 is 15 amino acids long. This TCR came from an adult with an advanced solid tumor such as melanoma, head and neck, liver or kidney cancer. The sequences come from CD4+ or CD8+ T cells sorted from blood, collected in a trial of the OX40 agonist ivuxolimab. The J gene is TRBJ2-3, the V gene TRBV4-3, with D perhaps assigned TRBD1 or TRBD2 (5 bases each). The CDR3 loop reads CASSFSGTPTDTQYF. In nucleotides, the CDR3 is TGCGCCAGCAGCTTCTCCGGGACCCCCACAGATACGCAGTATTTT.